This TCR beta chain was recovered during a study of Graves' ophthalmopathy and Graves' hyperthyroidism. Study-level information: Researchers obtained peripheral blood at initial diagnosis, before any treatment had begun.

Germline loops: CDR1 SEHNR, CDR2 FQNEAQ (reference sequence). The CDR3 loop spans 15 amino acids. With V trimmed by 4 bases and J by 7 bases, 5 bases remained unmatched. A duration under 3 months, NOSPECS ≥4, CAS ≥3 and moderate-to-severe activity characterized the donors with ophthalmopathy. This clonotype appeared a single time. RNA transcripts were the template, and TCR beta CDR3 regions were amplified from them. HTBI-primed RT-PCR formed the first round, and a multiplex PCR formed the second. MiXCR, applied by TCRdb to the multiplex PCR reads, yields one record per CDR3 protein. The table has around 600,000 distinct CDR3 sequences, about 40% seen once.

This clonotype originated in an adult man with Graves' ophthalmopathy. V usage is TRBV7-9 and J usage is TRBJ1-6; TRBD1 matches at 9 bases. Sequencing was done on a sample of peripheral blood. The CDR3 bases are TGTGCCAGCAGCTCAACAGGGGGCGTAAATTCACCCCTCCACTTT. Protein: CASSSTGGVNSPLHF.